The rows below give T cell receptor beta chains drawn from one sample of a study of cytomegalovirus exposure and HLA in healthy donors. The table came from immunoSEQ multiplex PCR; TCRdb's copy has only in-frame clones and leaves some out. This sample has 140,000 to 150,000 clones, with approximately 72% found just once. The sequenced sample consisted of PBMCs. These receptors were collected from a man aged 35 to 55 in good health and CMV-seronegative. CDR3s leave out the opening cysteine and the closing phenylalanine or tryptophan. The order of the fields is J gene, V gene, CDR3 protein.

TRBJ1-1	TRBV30	ACTEELGTEAF
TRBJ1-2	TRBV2	ASARAGPYGYT
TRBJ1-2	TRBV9	ASSLARGYGYT
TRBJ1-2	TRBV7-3	ASSPQQDYGYT
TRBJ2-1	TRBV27	ASSPRTGEIRNEQF
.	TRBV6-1	ASSVPHGGSSYEQY
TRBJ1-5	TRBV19	ASSMQWGGNQPQH
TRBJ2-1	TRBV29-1	SVDRVGNEQF
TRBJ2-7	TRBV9	ASSPSGPPYEQY
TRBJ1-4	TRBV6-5	ASSSSIRRGEKLF
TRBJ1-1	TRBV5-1	ASSLALGAEAF
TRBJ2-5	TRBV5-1	ASSLGRGTRPEETQY
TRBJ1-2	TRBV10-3	AISEPKEYGYT
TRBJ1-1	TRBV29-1	SAYRDLDTEAF
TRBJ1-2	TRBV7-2	ASSPAGLRGYT
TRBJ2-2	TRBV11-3	ASSLGGLINTGELF
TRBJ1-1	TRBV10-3	AISIQPRNTEAF
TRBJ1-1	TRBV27	ASSYGTGWAQAF
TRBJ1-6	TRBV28	ASSSAGSPLH
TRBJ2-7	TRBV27	ASSPGQPRGEQY
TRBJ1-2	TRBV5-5	ASSLRQGARENYGYT
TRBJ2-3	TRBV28	ASSSPGTGTDTQY
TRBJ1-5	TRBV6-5	ASRGQYSNQPQH
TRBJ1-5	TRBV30	AWSLQTHQPQH
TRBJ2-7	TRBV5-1	ASSFSLAGGTYEQY
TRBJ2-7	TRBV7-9	ASSPQGSSYEQY
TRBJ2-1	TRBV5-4	ASSLGLAGGYSYNEQF
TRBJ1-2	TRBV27	ASSLGGEITYGYT
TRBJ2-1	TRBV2	ASTLRGRPYNEQF
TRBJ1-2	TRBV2	ARKLPGASGYT
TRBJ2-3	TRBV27	ASSLSGLAGGLSNTQY
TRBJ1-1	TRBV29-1	SVDPGGTEAF
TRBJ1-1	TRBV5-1	ASSLAAGGLNTEAF
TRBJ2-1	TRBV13	ASSQTYNEQF
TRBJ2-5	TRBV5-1	ASSPERGTGYQETQY
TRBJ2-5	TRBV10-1	ASSPQGEPQETQY
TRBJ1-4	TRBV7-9	ASSLAVTGEANEKLF
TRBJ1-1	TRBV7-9	ASSLQQMNTEAF
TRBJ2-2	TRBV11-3	ASSPNTGELF
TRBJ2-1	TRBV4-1	ASSRGQGKF
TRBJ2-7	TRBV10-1	ASSEAGQGYEQY
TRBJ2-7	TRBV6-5	ASRPRDSPYEQY
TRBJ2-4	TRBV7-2	ASSLALLAKNIQY
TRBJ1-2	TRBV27	ASSWDRNYGYT
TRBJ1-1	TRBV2	ASSKEGNTEAF
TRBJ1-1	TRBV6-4	ASSDQGMGNTEAF
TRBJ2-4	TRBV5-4	ASSPGTSGSKNIQY
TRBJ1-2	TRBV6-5	ASSRRGPADYGYT
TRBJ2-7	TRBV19	ASSFSSDITYEQY
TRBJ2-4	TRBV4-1	ASSQDRGQGAGAKNIQY
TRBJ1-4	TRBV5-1	ASSLSGEREKLF
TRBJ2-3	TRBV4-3	ASHQEDYSTDTQY
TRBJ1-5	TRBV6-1	ASRLGRGARQPQH
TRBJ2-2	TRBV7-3	ASSLGVGAGELF
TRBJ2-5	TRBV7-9	ASSFQTGGETQY